This record looks at one TCR beta chain sequence and its context. This entry belongs to a study of blood T cell repertoires in COVID-19. Study summary: The origin of the acute and convalescent COVID-19 samples was the United States, Italy and Spain. From T cells, B-cell-depleted T cells, or PBMCs came the material, which was cDNA or gDNA.

In the source study's methods: Quantification of nucleated cells was approximated via reference gene primer amplification. Some clones are missing from TCRdb's copy, which holds only in-frame ones; the method was immunoSEQ multiplex PCR. V and J calls plus clone size are reproduced from that table; the DNA served to infer D and trimming. The sample shows 20,000 to 25,000 clones, roughly 89% of them seen only once. The CDR3 is 14 amino acids. V lost 1 base to trimming and J lost 5 bases, with 11 bases between them. Germline V lookup: CDR1 WSHSY, CDR2 SAAADI. The sequenced sample consisted of peripheral blood. The TCR was taken from a human donor with active COVID-19. The donor label of this sample is uncertain. The chain links TRBV10-2 to TRBJ2-5; D unclear. CDR3 DNA sequence: TGCGCCAGCAGTGAGTTTCAGTCTCTTGAGACCCAGTACTTC. It specifies CASSEFQSLETQYF.